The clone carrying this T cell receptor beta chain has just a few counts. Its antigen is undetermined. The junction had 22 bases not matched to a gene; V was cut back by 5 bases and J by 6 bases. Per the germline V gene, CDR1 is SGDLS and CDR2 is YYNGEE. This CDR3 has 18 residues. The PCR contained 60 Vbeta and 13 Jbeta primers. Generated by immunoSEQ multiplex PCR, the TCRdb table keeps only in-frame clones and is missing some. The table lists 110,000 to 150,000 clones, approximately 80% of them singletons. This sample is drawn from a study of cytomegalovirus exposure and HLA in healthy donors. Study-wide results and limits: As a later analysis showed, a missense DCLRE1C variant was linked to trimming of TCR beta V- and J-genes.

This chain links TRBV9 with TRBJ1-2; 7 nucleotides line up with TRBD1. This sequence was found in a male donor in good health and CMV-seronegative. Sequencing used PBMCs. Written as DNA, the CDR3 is TGTGCCAGCAGTTTCGGAGTTGGGGACAGATTAGGGTGGAATGGCTACACCTTC. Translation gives CASSFGVGDRLGWNGYTF.